The sequence of this TCR beta chain was determined in a study of response to subunit inactivated influenza vaccine (dated 2018 in TCRdb). Regarding the study in general: Deep quantitative profiling of the T cell receptor repertoire was used in the study to follow responses to a trivalent subunit inactivated influenza vaccine. Broader findings and caveats from the paper: The authors proposed that each seasonal influenza vaccination may bring in only a limited number of new T cells.

In the case of this clonotype: The specificity of this receptor is unknown. Per-base quality was not reported, and no clone a single base away is much larger than it.

To prepare the library, RT-PCR was applied. Sequencing instrument: Illumina HiSeq 2500. TCRdb trimmed the raw reads at Q25, called clones with MiXCR and kept productive beta chains. All rows with the same CDR3 protein become a single entry with the most common DNA and genes. The sample includes roughly 180,000 distinct CDR3 sequences, with about a tenth observed a single time. Of the sample, about 11% falls within the top ten clones. From cysteine to phenylalanine, the CDR3 is 12 amino acids long. The read is trimmed to its CDR3 DNA, 36 bases read in frame from base 1. CDR1 is given as SEHNR and CDR2 as FQNEAQ, both from the germline V gene (reference sequence). V sheds 6 bases and J sheds 8 bases, leaving 10 bases between their ends.

The clonotype comes from a man aged 50-59 years who received an inactivated influenza vaccine. Donor details come from another sample of the same person, matched by shared clones. The sample in question was non-naive T cells sorted from PBMCs, obtained on the day of vaccination. The sample's cell subset or site, from its label and the paper: memory T cell fraction. The rearranged chain carries TRBV7-9 and TRBJ1-4, with the D gene too uncertain to name. The base sequence is TGTGCCAGCAGTTCGATTGGGGAAAAACTGTTTTTT. This gives the protein CASSSIGEKLFF.